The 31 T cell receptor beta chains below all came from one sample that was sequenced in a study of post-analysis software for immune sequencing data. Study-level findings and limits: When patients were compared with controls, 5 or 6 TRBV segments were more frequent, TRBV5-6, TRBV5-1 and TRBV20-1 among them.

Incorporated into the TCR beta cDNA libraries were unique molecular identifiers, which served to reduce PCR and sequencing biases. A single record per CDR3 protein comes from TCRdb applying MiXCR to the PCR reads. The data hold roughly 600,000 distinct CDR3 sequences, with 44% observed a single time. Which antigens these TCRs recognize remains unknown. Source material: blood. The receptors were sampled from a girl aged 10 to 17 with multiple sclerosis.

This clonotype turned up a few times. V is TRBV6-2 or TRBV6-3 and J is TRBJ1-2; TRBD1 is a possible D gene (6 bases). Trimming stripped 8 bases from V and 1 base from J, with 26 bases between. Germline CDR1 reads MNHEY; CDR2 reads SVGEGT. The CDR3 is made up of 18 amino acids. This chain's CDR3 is CASRQAIGGGAFNYGYTF. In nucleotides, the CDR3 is TGTGCCAGCCGGCAGGCGATAGGAGGGGGAGCTTTTAACTATGGCTACACCTTC.

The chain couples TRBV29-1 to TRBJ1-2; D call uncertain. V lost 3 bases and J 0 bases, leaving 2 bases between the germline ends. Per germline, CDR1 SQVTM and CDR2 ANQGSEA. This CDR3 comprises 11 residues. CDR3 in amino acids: CSVETNYGYTF. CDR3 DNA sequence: TGCAGCGTTGAGACTAACTATGGCTACACCTTC.

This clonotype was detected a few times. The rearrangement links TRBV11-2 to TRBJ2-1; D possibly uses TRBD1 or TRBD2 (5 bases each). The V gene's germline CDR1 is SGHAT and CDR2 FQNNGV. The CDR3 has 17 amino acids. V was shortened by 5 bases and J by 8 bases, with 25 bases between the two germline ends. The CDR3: CASSLHRRTGTPDEQFF. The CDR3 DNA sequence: TGTGCCAGCAGCCTTCACCGCCGCACCGGGACGCCGGATGAGCAGTTCTTC.

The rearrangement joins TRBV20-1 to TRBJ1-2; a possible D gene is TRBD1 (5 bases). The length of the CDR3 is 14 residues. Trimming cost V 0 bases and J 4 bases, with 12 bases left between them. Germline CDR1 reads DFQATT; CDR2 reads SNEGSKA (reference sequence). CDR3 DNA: TGCAGTGCTAGAGAGGGCAGGGAGTTCTATGGCTACACCTTC. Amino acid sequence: CSAREGREFYGYTF.

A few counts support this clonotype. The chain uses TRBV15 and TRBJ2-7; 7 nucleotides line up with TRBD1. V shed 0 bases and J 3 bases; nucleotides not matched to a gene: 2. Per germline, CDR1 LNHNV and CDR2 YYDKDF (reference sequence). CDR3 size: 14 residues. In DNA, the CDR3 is TGTGCCACCAGCAGAGATGACAGGGACTACGAGCAGTACTTC. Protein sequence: CATSRDDRDYEQYF.

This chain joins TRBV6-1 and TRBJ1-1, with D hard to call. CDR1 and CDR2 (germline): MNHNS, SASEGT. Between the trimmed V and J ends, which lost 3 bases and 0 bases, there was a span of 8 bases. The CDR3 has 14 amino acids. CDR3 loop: CASSDTRMNTEAFF. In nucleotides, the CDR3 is TGTGCCAGCAGTGATACCAGAATGAACACTGAAGCTTTCTTT.

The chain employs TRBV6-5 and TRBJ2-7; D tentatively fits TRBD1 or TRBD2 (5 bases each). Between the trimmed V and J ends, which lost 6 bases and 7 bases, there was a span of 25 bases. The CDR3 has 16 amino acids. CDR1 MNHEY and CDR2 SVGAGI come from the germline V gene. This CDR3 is CASSPMSGAANYEQYF. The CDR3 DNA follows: TGTGCCAGCAGCCCTATGTCCGGGGCCGCGAACTATGAGCAGTACTTC.

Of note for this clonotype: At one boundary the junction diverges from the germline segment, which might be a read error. Here the CDR3 reads CACSFGRPPNYGYTF. The DNA of the CDR3 is TGCGCCTGCAGCTTCGGTAGACCACCTAACTATGGCTACACCTTC. J is TRBJ1-2 and V is TRBV5-1; no clear D. Per the germline V gene, CDR1 is SGHRS and CDR2 is YFSETQ. The CDR3 covers 15 residues.

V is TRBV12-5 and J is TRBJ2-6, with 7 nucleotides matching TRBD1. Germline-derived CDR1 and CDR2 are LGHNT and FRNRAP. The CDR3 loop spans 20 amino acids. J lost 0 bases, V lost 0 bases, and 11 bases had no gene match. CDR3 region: CASGLVREQGSYSGANVLTF. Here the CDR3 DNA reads TGTGCTAGTGGTTTGGTAAGGGAACAGGGGTCCTACTCTGGGGCCAACGTCCTGACTTTC.

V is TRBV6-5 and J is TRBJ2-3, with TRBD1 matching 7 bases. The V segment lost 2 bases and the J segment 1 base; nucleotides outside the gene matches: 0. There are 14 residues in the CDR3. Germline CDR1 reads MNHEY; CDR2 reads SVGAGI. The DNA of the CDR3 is TGTGCCAGCAGTTACGACAGGGGCACAGATACGCAGTATTTT. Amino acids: CASSYDRGTDTQYF.

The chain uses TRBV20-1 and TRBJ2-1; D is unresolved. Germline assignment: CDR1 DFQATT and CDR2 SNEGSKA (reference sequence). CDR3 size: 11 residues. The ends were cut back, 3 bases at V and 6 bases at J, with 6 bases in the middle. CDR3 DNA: TGCAGTGCTAGTTCCCCCAATGAGCAGTTCTTC. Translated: CSASSPNEQFF.

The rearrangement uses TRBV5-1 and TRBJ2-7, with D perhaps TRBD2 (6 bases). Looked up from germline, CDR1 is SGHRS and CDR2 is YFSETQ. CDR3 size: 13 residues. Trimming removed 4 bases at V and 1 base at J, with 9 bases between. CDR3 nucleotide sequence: TGCGCCAGCAGCCGGAGGGAGTCCTACGAGCAGTACTTC. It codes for CASSRRESYEQYF.

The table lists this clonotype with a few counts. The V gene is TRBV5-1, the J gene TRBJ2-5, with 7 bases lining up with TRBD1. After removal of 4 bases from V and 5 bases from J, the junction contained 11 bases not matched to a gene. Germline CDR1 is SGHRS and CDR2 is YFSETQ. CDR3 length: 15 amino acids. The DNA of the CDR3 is TGCGCCAGCAGCCAAAGAACAGGGGAATGGGAGACCCAGTACTTC. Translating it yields CASSQRTGEWETQYF.

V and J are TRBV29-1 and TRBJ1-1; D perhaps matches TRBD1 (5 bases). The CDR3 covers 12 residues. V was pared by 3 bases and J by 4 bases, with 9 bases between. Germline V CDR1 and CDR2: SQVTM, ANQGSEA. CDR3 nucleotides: TGCAGCGTTGACATGGGGGGCACTGAAGCTTTCTTT. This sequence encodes CSVDMGGTEAFF.

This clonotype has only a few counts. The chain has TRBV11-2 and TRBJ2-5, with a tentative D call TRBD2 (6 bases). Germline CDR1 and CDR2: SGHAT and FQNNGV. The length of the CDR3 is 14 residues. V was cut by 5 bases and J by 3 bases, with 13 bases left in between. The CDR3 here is CASSRRLGEETQYF. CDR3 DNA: TGTGCCAGCAGCCGCCGACTAGGCGAAGAGACCCAGTACTTC.

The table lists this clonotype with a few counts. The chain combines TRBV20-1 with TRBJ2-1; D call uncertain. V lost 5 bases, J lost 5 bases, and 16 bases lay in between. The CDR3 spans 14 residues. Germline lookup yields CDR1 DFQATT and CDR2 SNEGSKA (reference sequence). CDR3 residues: CSAPPAGGDNEQFF. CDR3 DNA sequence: TGCAGTGCTCCTCCGGCAGGTGGGGACAATGAGCAGTTCTTC.

For the CDR3, the DNA is TGTGCCAGCAGCTTAGGTCCAGCCTCTAACTATGGCTACACCTTC. This gives the protein CASSLGPASNYGYTF. This sequence joins TRBV7-3 and TRBJ1-2; D is unclear. Trimming left V 2 bases short and J 0 bases short, with 10 bases between. The CDR3 runs 15 residues. Germline V gene lookup returns CDR1 SGHTA and CDR2 FQGTGA.

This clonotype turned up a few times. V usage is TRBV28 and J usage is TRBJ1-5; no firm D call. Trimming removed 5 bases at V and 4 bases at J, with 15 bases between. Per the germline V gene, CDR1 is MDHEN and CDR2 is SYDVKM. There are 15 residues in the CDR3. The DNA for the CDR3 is TGTGCCAGCAGTATCGCAGTTACGGGAAATCAGCCCCAGCATTTT. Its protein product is CASSIAVTGNQPQHF.

The CDR3 sequence is CASSLNLGERRTDTQYF. The CDR3 nucleotides read TGTGCCAGCAGCTTAAACCTAGGGGAACGCCGCACAGATACGCAGTATTTT. The J gene is TRBJ2-3, the V gene TRBV7-6; a possible D gene is TRBD1 (5 bases). V was cut by 2 bases and J by 1 base, with 16 bases left in between. CDR1 is SGHVS, CDR2 FNYEAQ, per germline. This CDR3 is 17 amino acids long.

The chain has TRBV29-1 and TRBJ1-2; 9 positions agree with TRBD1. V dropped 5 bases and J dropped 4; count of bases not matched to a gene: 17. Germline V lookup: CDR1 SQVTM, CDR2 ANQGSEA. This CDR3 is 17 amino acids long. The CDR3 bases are TGCAGCGTTTTGGATCCCGGGACAGGGACCCCTTTCTATGGCTACACCTTC. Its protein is CSVLDPGTGTPFYGYTF.

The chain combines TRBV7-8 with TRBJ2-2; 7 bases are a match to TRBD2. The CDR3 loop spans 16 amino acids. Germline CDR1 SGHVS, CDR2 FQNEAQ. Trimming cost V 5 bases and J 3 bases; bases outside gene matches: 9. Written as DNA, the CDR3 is TGTGCCAGCAGCCCCCCTAGCGGAGGAGACACCGGGGAGCTGTTTTTT. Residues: CASSPPSGGDTGELFF. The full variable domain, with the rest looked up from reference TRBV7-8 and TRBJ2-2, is GAGVSQSPRYKVAKRGQDVALRCDPISGHVSLFWYQQALGQGPEFLTYFQNEAQLDKSGLPSDRFFAERPEGSVSTLKIQRTQQEDSAVYLCASSPPSGGDTGELFFGEGSRLTVL.

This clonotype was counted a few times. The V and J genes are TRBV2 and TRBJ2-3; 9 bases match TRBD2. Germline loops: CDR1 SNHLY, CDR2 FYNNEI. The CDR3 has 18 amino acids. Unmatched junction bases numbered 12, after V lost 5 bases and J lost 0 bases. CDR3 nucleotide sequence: TGTGCCAGCAGTTCGCCCCCTGGAGCGGGAGGCAGCACAGATACGCAGTATTTT. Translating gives CASSSPPGAGGSTDTQYF.

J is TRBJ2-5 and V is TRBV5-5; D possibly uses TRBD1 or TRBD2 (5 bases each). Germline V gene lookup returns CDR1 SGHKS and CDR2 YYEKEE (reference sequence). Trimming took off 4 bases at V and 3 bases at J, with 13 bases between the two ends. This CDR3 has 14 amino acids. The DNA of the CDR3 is TGTGCCAGCAGCCTTGGGACCCGCGAAGAGACCCAGTACTTC. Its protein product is CASSLGTREETQYF.

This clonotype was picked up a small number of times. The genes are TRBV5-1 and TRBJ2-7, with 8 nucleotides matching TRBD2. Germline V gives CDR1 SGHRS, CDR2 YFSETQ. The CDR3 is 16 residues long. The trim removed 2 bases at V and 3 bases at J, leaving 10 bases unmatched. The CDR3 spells CASSFAPSGGGYEQYF. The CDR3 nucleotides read TGCGCCAGCAGCTTCGCCCCAAGCGGGGGAGGCTACGAGCAGTACTTC.

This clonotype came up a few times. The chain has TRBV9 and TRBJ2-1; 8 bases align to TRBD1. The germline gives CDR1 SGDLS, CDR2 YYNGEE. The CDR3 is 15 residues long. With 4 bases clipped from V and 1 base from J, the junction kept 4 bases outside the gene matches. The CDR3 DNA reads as TGTGCCAGCAGCCCAGGGGGCAAGTCCTACAATGAGCAGTTCTTC. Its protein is CASSPGGKSYNEQFF.

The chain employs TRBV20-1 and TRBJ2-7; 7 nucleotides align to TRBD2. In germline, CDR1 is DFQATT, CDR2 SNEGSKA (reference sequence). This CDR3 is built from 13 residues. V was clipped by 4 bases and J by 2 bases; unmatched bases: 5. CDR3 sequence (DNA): TGCAGTGCTAAGACTAGCAGGCCCTACGAGCAGTACTTC. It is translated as CSAKTSRPYEQYF.

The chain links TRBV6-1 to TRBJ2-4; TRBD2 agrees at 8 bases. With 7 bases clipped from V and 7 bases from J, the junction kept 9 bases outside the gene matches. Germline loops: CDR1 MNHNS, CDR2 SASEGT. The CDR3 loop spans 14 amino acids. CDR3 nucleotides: TGTGCCAGCACCTCGGGAGGGGGGTTCAACATTCAGTACTTC. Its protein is CASTSGGGFNIQYF.

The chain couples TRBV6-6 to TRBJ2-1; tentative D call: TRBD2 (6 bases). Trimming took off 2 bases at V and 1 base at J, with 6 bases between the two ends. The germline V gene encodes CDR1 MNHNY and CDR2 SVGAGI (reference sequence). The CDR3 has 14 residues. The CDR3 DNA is TGTGCCAGCAGTTACGGGGGGTCCTACAATGAGCAGTTCTTC. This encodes CASSYGGSYNEQFF.

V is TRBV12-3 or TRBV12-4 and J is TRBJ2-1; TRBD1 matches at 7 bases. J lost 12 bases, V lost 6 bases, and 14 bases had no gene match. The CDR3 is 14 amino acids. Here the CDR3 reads CASRRKSTGYSQFF. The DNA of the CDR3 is TGTGCCAGCAGACGTAAGTCGACAGGGTATTCGCAGTTCTTC.

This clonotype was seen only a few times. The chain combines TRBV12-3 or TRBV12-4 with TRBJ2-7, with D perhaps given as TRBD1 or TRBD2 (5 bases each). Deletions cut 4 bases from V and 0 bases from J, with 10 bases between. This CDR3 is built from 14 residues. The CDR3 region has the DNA TGTGCCAGCAGTTGGACCGGGACCTCCTACGAGCAGTACTTC. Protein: CASSWTGTSYEQYF.

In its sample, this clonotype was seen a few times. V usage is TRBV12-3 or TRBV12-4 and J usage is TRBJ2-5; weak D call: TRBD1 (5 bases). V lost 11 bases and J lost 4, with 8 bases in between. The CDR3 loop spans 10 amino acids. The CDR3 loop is CASGAETQYF. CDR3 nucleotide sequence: TGTGCCTCTGGGGCAGAGACCCAGTACTTC.